A selection of T cell receptor beta chains follows, all from one sample in a study of cytomegalovirus exposure and HLA in healthy donors. Sequenced by immunoSEQ multiplex PCR; TCRdb stores in-frame clones only, minus some. This sample has hundreds of thousands of clones, with about three quarters found just once. Sequencing was carried out using PBMCs. These receptors were taken from a woman in her sixties in good health and CMV-seropositive. Each CDR3 is given with its conserved first and last residue.

v_call	cdr3_length	j_call	cdr3_aa
TRBV7-2	15	TRBJ1-6	CASSLGTGVGSPLHF
TRBV5-1	13	TRBJ1-1	CASSLDKNTEAFF
TRBV11-2	13	TRBJ1-6	CASSRRTGGPLHF
TRBV18	14	TRBJ2-4	CASSPELAKNIQYF
TRBV4-1	18	TRBJ1-2	CASSQDKGGGQGIHGYTF
TRBV29-1	15	TRBJ1-5	CSVVEGTTAGQPQHF
TRBV28	15	TRBJ2-7	CASSSTSGGQYEQYF
TRBV19	13	TRBJ2-7	CASSDRGQGRSYF
TRBV28	16	TRBJ1-6	CASSSKGTGGNSPLHF
TRBV5-1	15	TRBJ1-1	CASSLVRGRNTEAFF
TRBV29-1	17	TRBJ2-6	CSVDYLAGISGANVLTF
TRBV10-3	19	TRBJ2-7	CAISESSGLAGGKYDEQYF
TRBV7-9	18	TRBJ1-5	CASSLVPQGVSSNQPQHF
TRBV10-3	14	TRBJ2-1	CAIIRDQGHNEQFF
TRBV4-2	16	TRBJ2-7	CASSQAEDTAFYEQYF
TRBV5-1	18	TRBJ1-4	CASSLLPGQGATNEKLFF
TRBV21-1	16	TRBJ2-7	CASSDKKRDRALEQYF
TRBV5-1	15	TRBJ1-5	CASSLAGDSYQPQHF
TRBV7-2	16	TRBJ2-3	CASSLKEGSYTDTQYF
TRBV5-1	15	TRBJ1-5	CASSFTGSLNQPQHF
TRBV14	14	TRBJ1-1	CASSRDRVNTEAFF
TRBV10-2	15	TRBJ2-5	CASRGTSDPEETQYF
TRBV11-2	15	TRBJ1-1	CASSSPRQGNTEAFF
TRBV30	12	TRBJ2-2	CAWGQNTGELFF
TRBV5-1	14	TRBJ1-1	CASSPLQGVGEAFF
TRBV30	13	TRBJ2-1	CAWSVQLGDEQFF
TRBV19	15	TRBJ1-1	CASSIRGRGYTEAFF
TRBV11-2	15	TRBJ1-1	CASSLVRGRGTEAFF
TRBV6-4	13	TRBJ1-2	CASSDSTAYGYTF
TRBV7-9	16	TRBJ2-1	CASSLRGLAGGREQFF
TRBV9	14	TRBJ2-4	CASSVEPGGNIQYF
TRBV5-4	15	TRBJ1-2	CASSLIMGTGGSYTF
TRBV20-1	11	TRBJ1-1	CSAAGRTEAFF
TRBV7-8	15	TRBJ1-1	CASSLRRGPNTEAFF
TRBV19	11	TRBJ2-7	CASTLTYEQYF
TRBV4-2	16	TRBJ2-5	CASSQGNNGGRETQYF
TRBV6-5	16	TRBJ1-1	CASSYPGHGASAEAFF
TRBV5-1	12	TRBJ1-6	CASSENNSPLHF
TRBV4-1	17	TRBJ1-5	CASSRSTGTGHNQPQHF
TRBV28	16	TRBJ1-2	CASSQRDTRPGYGYTF
TRBV5-1	13	TRBJ1-1	CASSPTRDTEAFF
TRBV11-3	15	TRBJ1-3	CASSPGQFSGNTIYF
TRBV7-9	14	TRBJ1-2	CASSAVQGFGGYTF
TRBV7-9	15	TRBJ1-2	CSSSFTQGAGYGYTF
TRBV7-9	15	TRBJ1-2	CASSLEGRGAIGYTF
TRBV20-1	11	TRBJ2-7	CSVHQGNEQYF
TRBV7-9	11	TRBJ2-3	CSGVDTDTQYF
TRBV7-3	13	TRBJ1-2	CASSSGEGYGYTF
TRBV7-8	14	TRBJ1-2	CASSYRVADYGYTF
TRBV5-1	13	TRBJ1-1	CASSLGGEREAFF
TRBV19	14	TRBJ1-5	CASSWRGGGQPQHF
TRBV2	11	TRBJ2-5	CASSERETQYF
TRBV28	13	TRBJ1-2	CASSFRGGYGYTF
TRBV2	13	TRBJ1-6	CASGQANNSPLHF
TRBV7-8	16	TRBJ1-1	CASSLTTGGVGTEAFF
TRBV5-1	14	TRBJ2-7	CASTLGTGGGEQYF